This T cell receptor (beta chain) derives from a study of blood T cell repertoires in COVID-19. Study context: Acute and convalescent COVID-19 samples came from the United States, Italy and Spain. Nucleic acid was either cDNA or gDNA, and it came from T cells, B-cell-depleted T cells, or PBMCs.

V lost 0 bases, J lost 5 bases, and 23 bases lay in between. The germline gives CDR1 MNHEY, CDR2 SVGEGT. This CDR3 region has 18 residues. Per the authors' pipeline: Estimated nucleated cell counts came from reference gene primer amplification. TCRdb's copy holds only in-frame clones and misses some; the assay was immunoSEQ multiplex PCR. V, J and clone size were drawn from that table, and D and trimming were deduced from the DNA. Of 68,000 or so clones in the sample, roughly 85% were seen once. This clonotype was sampled from a human donor in a cohort sampled during active COVID-19. The sample comprised peripheral blood. The V and J genes are TRBV6-2 or TRBV6-3 and TRBJ2-7; D possibly corresponds to TRBD1 (5 bases). The CDR3 bases are TGTGCCAGCAGTTACTCGCCTGACCGCAGGGCCGGTCGGGACGAGCAGTACTTC. Residues: CASSYSPDRRAGRDEQYF.